The rows below give T cell receptor beta chains drawn from one sample of a study of OX40 agonist ivuxolimab in advanced cancers. Sequencing was performed with immunoSEQ multiplex PCR; in TCRdb, only in-frame clones are kept and a portion is missing. The data contain 80,000 or so clones, about 85% of them singletons. Specimen: CD4+ or CD8+ T cells sorted from blood, collected in a trial of the OX40 agonist ivuxolimab. These receptors originate from an adult with an advanced solid tumor such as melanoma, head and neck, liver or kidney cancer. CDR3s include the opening cysteine and the closing phenylalanine or tryptophan. D genes are given only for firm matches. Only part of the rows carry a size: once, few, many, or a class if the clone is expanded.

J	D	size	V	CDR3	DNA
TRBJ2-1	-	once	TRBV2	CASRVSGGRNEQFF	TGTGCCAGCAGGGTTAGTGGCGGAAGGAATGAGCAGTTCTTC
TRBJ1-4	-	few	TRBV10-3	CASSDPWGRFNEKLFF	TGTGCCAGCAGTGACCCGTGGGGGAGATTTAATGAAAAACTGTTTTTT
TRBJ1-3	-	-	TRBV6-1	CASNKGVGVGNTIYF	TGTGCCAGTAATAAAGGGGTAGGGGTAGGAAACACCATATATTTT
TRBJ2-1	TRBD2	-	TRBV9	CASSPQREANEQFF	TGTGCCAGCAGCCCCCAACGGGAGGCGAATGAGCAGTTCTTC
TRBJ1-2	-	few	TRBV18	CASSPMDDSHTF	TGTGCCAGCTCGCCGATGGACGACTCCCACACCTTC
TRBJ1-3	-	-	TRBV5-1	CASSPDSVSGNTIYF	TGCGCCAGCAGCCCGGACTCCGTCTCTGGAAACACCATATATTTT
TRBJ1-5	-	-	TRBV6-5	CASRDSNQPQHF	TGTGCCAGCAGGGATAGCAATCAGCCCCAGCATTTT
TRBJ2-7	-	-	TRBV28	CASSSTPGTAGREQYF	TGTGCCAGCAGTTCAACCCCCGGGACAGCGGGTCGGGAGCAGTACTTC
TRBJ1-6	-	few	TRBV6-1	CASSDRSSYNSPLHF	TGTGCCAGCAGTGACCGGAGCTCCTATAATTCACCCCTCCACTTT
TRBJ1-3	-	-	TRBV5-8	CASSLDPGNSGNTIYF	TGTGCCAGCAGCTTGGACCCGGGCAACTCTGGAAACACCATATATTTT
TRBJ2-7	-	-	TRBV7-2	CASSFLSRTYYEQYF	TGTGCCAGCAGCTTTTTGTCCAGAACTTACTACGAGCAGTACTTC
TRBJ2-2	-	-	TRBV7-2	CASSLVPGELFF	TGTGCCAGCAGCTTAGTTCCCGGGGAGCTGTTTTTT
TRBJ1-2	TRBD1	-	TRBV5-1	CASSLVQGQPLGYTF	TGCGCCAGCAGCTTGGTACAGGGACAGCCCCTCGGCTACACCTTC
TRBJ1-2	-	few	TRBV6-1	CASTNSGNLGGYTF	TGTGCCAGCACCAATTCAGGGAATTTGGGCGGCTACACCTTC
TRBJ2-5	TRBD2	-	TRBV10-2	CASRLTGEGTQYF	TGCGCCAGCAGGTTGACTGGGGAGGGGACCCAGTACTTC
TRBJ2-1	TRBD2	-	TRBV7-3	CASSPGGTSGTAEQFF	TGTGCCAGCAGCCCGGGGGGTACCTCCGGGACCGCGGAGCAGTTCTTC
TRBJ1-6	-	-	TRBV27	CASSPRGGLLNSPLHF	TGTGCCAGCAGTCCTAGGGGGGGCCTGCTTAATTCACCCCTCCACTTT
TRBJ1-5	TRBD1	-	TRBV5-6	CASSLQGAFSNQPQHF	TGTGCCAGCAGCTTGCAGGGGGCATTTAGCAATCAGCCCCAGCATTTT
TRBJ2-7	-	-	TRBV6-1	CASSRNREQYF	TGTGCCAGCAGCCGTAACAGGGAGCAGTACTTC
TRBJ1-5	-	-	TRBV5-4	CASSTWADSNQPQHF	TGTGCCAGCAGCACCTGGGCGGATAGCAATCAGCCCCAGCATTTT
TRBJ2-1	TRBD2	once	TRBV9	CASSLAGTRLGRTARNEQFF	TGTGCCAGCAGCTTAGCCGGGACTAGGCTAGGAAGAACTGCTAGGAATGAGCAGTTCTTC
TRBJ2-1	TRBD2	few	TRBV7-2	CASNGLDLFDEQFF	TGTGCCAGCAACGGACTAGACTTGTTCGATGAGCAGTTCTTC
TRBJ1-1	-	-	TRBV7-8	CASSLEGNTEAFF	TGTGCCAGCAGCTTAGAGGGGAACACTGAAGCTTTCTTT
TRBJ1-1	-	once	TRBV29-1	CSVEDVKLFF	TGCAGCGTTGAAGATGTTAAGCTATTCTTT
TRBJ2-2	TRBD1	once	TRBV5-4	CASSSPGTGGGTGELFF	TGTGCCAGCAGCTCCCCCGGGACAGGGGGCGGAACCGGGGAGCTGTTTTTT
TRBJ1-2	TRBD1	-	TRBV5-3	CASSQDRVYGYTF	TGTGCCAGCAGTCAGGACAGGGTCTATGGCTACACCTTC
TRBJ2-5	-	-	TRBV5-1	CASSLAGAGEETQYF	TGCGCCAGCAGCTTGGCTGGGGCAGGGGAAGAGACCCAGTACTTC
TRBJ2-5	-	-	TRBV5-5	CASSVNTGRETQYF	TGTGCCAGCAGCGTAAATACAGGGAGGGAGACCCAGTACTTC
TRBJ2-7	TRBD1	-	TRBV7-2	CASSLADRVHEQYF	TGTGCCAGCAGCTTAGCGGACAGGGTCCACGAGCAGTACTTC
TRBJ2-5	-	-	TRBV2	CASSDHSRSETQYF	TGTGCCAGCAGTGATCACTCTAGGTCCGAGACCCAGTACTTC
TRBJ1-6	TRBD1	-	TRBV18	CASSPLQGDSPLHF	TGTGCCAGCTCACCCTTACAGGGGGATTCACCCCTCCACTTT
TRBJ2-5	TRBD1	-	TRBV29-1	CSVTGGTTQETQYF	TGCAGCGTCACAGGGGGCACCACCCAAGAGACCCAGTACTTC
TRBJ2-7	TRBD2	-	TRBV6-5	CASSLRLAGLEQYF	TGTGCCAGCAGTCTAAGACTAGCGGGGCTCGAGCAGTACTTC
TRBJ2-2	-	-	TRBV6-5	CASSYSNFRRTGELFF	TGTGCCAGCAGTTACTCGAATTTCAGGCGCACCGGGGAGCTGTTTTTT
TRBJ1-6	-	-	TRBV4-3	CASSQDRGFSPLHF	TGCGCCAGCAGCCAAGACCGGGGCTTTTCACCCCTCCACTTT
TRBJ2-3	-	-	TRBV18	CASSTVAGKTDTQYF	TGTGCCAGCTCAACAGTCGCGGGGAAAACAGATACGCAGTATTTT
TRBJ2-5	-	once	TRBV5-8	CASSLGRGNKETQYF	TGTGCCAGCAGCTTGGGGCGAGGAAATAAAGAGACCCAGTACTTC
TRBJ2-4	TRBD1	-	TRBV27	CASSLWSGTGGNIQYF	TGTGCCAGCAGTTTATGGTCCGGGACAGGGGGAAACATTCAGTACTTC